This is a list of T cell receptor beta chains from one sample in a study of T cells in Graves' hyperthyroidism and ophthalmopathy. TCRdb re-derived calls from the multiplex PCR reads in MiXCR, one entry per CDR3 protein. The data contain some 550,000 distinct CDR3 sequences, about a fifth of them singletons. Sample: blood. The receptors were sampled from a man aged 18 to 35 with Graves' hyperthyroidism. Each CDR3 is given with its conserved first and last residue. D genes are given only for firm matches. A clone size is listed for some rows: how often the clone was seen (once, few, many), or a class if it is expanded.

CDR3nt: TGTGCCAGTAGCGTCGGTTCAGCGGGGAGACTCTACGAGCAGTACTTC
CDR3aa: CASSVGSAGRLYEQYF
d_gene: TRBD2
j_gene: TRBJ2-7
v_gene: TRBV9
abundance: NA

CDR3nt: TGTGCCAGCAGCCAAGTGCGGGGCGGGGGCACTGAAGCTTTCTTT
CDR3aa: CASSQVRGGGTEAFF
d_gene: NA
j_gene: TRBJ1-1
v_gene: TRBV4-2
abundance: NA

CDR3nt: TGTGCCAGCAGTTCATCCTCAGGGGCGCCCTACGAGCAGTACTTC
CDR3aa: CASSSSSGAPYEQYF
d_gene: NA
j_gene: TRBJ2-7
v_gene: TRBV6-5
abundance: many

CDR3nt: TGTGCCAGCAGTAGGTCAGCGCCAGAAAGAAACACCATATATTTT
CDR3aa: CASSRSAPERNTIYF
d_gene: NA
j_gene: TRBJ1-3
v_gene: TRBV28
abundance: NA

CDR3nt: TGCGCCAGCAGCTCGCCCGGGCTCCTTTCCGAGCAGTACTTC
CDR3aa: CASSSPGLLSEQYF
d_gene: NA
j_gene: TRBJ2-7
v_gene: TRBV5-1
abundance: few

CDR3nt: TGCAGCGCCACAGGGACCACTGAAGCTTTCTTT
CDR3aa: CSATGTTEAFF
d_gene: NA
j_gene: TRBJ1-1
v_gene: TRBV29-1
abundance: many

CDR3nt: TGTGCCAGCACTTTCCCCATGAACACCGGGGAGCTGTTTTTT
CDR3aa: CASTFPMNTGELFF
d_gene: NA
j_gene: TRBJ2-2
v_gene: TRBV12-3/TRBV12-4
abundance: NA

CDR3nt: TGTGCCAGCAGCTTAGAGAGCCGGGGAGGTTCACCCCTCCACTTT
CDR3aa: CASSLESRGGSPLHF
d_gene: NA
j_gene: TRBJ1-6
v_gene: TRBV7-8
abundance: few

CDR3nt: TGCAGTGCTCCACCCGGGGGGGCCGGCGGGGAGCTGTTTTTT
CDR3aa: CSAPPGGAGGELFF
d_gene: TRBD2
j_gene: TRBJ2-2
v_gene: TRBV20-1
abundance: many

CDR3nt: TGCGCCTGCAGCTGGGGGGGGAACACTGAAGCTTTCTTT
CDR3aa: CACSWGGNTEAFF
d_gene: NA
j_gene: TRBJ1-1
v_gene: TRBV5-1
abundance: NA

CDR3nt: TGTGCCACCAGTGATTCAGGGGGGTCAGGTCAGCCCCAGCATTTT
CDR3aa: CATSDSGGSGQPQHF
d_gene: TRBD1
j_gene: TRBJ1-5
v_gene: TRBV24-1
abundance: many

CDR3nt: TGTGCCACCAGTGAACGGGACCGAGGCTATGGCTACACCTTC
CDR3aa: CATSERDRGYGYTF
d_gene: NA
j_gene: TRBJ1-2
v_gene: TRBV24-1
abundance: many

CDR3nt: TGTGCCACAAGCCTCGGCGGCACGACACAAGAGACCCAGTACTTC
CDR3aa: CATSLGGTTQETQYF
d_gene: NA
j_gene: TRBJ2-5
v_gene: TRBV5-4
abundance: NA

CDR3nt: TGCAGCGTTGTAAGGGGGACAGGGGATGGAGGCTACACCTTC
CDR3aa: CSVVRGTGDGGYTF
d_gene: TRBD1
j_gene: TRBJ1-2
v_gene: TRBV29-1
abundance: many

CDR3nt: TGTGCCAGCAGTGAGCAGGGTCGACAGCCCCAGCATTTT
CDR3aa: CASSEQGRQPQHF
d_gene: NA
j_gene: TRBJ1-5
v_gene: TRBV6-1
abundance: many

CDR3nt: TGTGCCAGCAGCTCGGGACAGGGGTTCTATGGCTACACCTTC
CDR3aa: CASSSGQGFYGYTF
d_gene: TRBD1
j_gene: TRBJ1-2
v_gene: TRBV7-9
abundance: many

CDR3nt: TGTGCCAGCAGTTTTCCCCGGACAGGGGGCACTGAAGCTTTCTTT
CDR3aa: CASSFPRTGGTEAFF
d_gene: TRBD1
j_gene: TRBJ1-1
v_gene: TRBV12-3/TRBV12-4
abundance: NA

CDR3nt: TGCGCCAGCAGCCAGATCCTGGGATCCTACGAGCAGTACTTC
CDR3aa: CASSQILGSYEQYF
d_gene: NA
j_gene: TRBJ2-7
v_gene: TRBV4-1
abundance: many

CDR3nt: TGTGCCAGCATTAGGACAGACTCTAACTATGGCTACACCTTC
CDR3aa: CASIRTDSNYGYTF
d_gene: NA
j_gene: TRBJ1-2
v_gene: TRBV2
abundance: many

CDR3nt: TGTGCCAGCAGTTCCCACAGGGGACGCGGCAATCAGCCCCAGCATTTT
CDR3aa: CASSSHRGRGNQPQHF
d_gene: TRBD1
j_gene: TRBJ1-5
v_gene: TRBV12-3/TRBV12-4
abundance: many

CDR3nt: TGTGCCAGCAGTTACTCAGGCAGGCGAGAGTTGAACACTGAAGCTTTCTTT
CDR3aa: CASSYSGRRELNTEAFF
d_gene: NA
j_gene: TRBJ1-1
v_gene: TRBV6-2/TRBV6-3
abundance: NA

CDR3nt: TGCGCCAGCAGCTTGGTTGGACGTCCGGAGACCCAGTACTTC
CDR3aa: CASSLVGRPETQYF
d_gene: NA
j_gene: TRBJ2-5
v_gene: TRBV5-1
abundance: many

CDR3nt: TGCAGTGCCTCGGCAGGGGCGGATCAGCCCCAGCATTTT
CDR3aa: CSASAGADQPQHF
d_gene: NA
j_gene: TRBJ1-5
v_gene: TRBV29-1
abundance: many

CDR3nt: TGTGCCAGCAGTTCCAACGGAGATCAGCCCCAGCATTTT
CDR3aa: CASSSNGDQPQHF
d_gene: NA
j_gene: TRBJ1-5
v_gene: TRBV6-5
abundance: many

CDR3nt: TGTGCCAGCATGCAGGGACTAGCGGCACAAGAGACCCAGTACTTC
CDR3aa: CASMQGLAAQETQYF
d_gene: TRBD2
j_gene: TRBJ2-5
v_gene: TRBV28
abundance: NA

CDR3nt: TGTGCCAGCAGTTTGAACAGGTATTACGAGCAGTACTTC
CDR3aa: CASSLNRYYEQYF
d_gene: NA
j_gene: TRBJ2-7
v_gene: TRBV27
abundance: NA

CDR3nt: TGTGCCAGCAGCGAGACGAGGGCCACCCATCAGCCCCAGCATTTT
CDR3aa: CASSETRATHQPQHF
d_gene: NA
j_gene: TRBJ1-5
v_gene: TRBV11-2
abundance: many

CDR3nt: TGTGCCAGCAGCCTGGGCCGGGGGATTAACTATGGCTACACCTTC
CDR3aa: CASSLGRGINYGYTF
d_gene: NA
j_gene: TRBJ1-2
v_gene: TRBV5-5
abundance: many

CDR3nt: TGTGCCAGCCTCTATGGGGATAGCAACGAGCAGTACTTC
CDR3aa: CASLYGDSNEQYF
d_gene: NA
j_gene: TRBJ2-7
v_gene: TRBV6-1
abundance: few

CDR3nt: TGCGCCAGCAGCCAAGGGGTCCGGATAAATTCACCCCTCCACTTT
CDR3aa: CASSQGVRINSPLHF
d_gene: NA
j_gene: TRBJ1-6
v_gene: TRBV4-1
abundance: NA

CDR3nt: TGTGCCTGGAGGGACTCAGGGTCCTATGGCTACACCTTC
CDR3aa: CAWRDSGSYGYTF
d_gene: NA
j_gene: TRBJ1-2
v_gene: TRBV30
abundance: many

CDR3nt: TGTGCCAGCAGTTTAAATTATGGGGGGGCTGAAGCTTTCTTT
CDR3aa: CASSLNYGGAEAFF
d_gene: NA
j_gene: TRBJ1-1
v_gene: TRBV28
abundance: many

CDR3nt: TGTGCCAGCAGCAGGGACTCGGTAGGCTACGAGCAGTACTTC
CDR3aa: CASSRDSVGYEQYF
d_gene: NA
j_gene: TRBJ2-7
v_gene: TRBV28
abundance: many

CDR3nt: TGTGCCAGCAGCCCCCGGACCCTACAAGAGACCCAGTACTTC
CDR3aa: CASSPRTLQETQYF
d_gene: NA
j_gene: TRBJ2-5
v_gene: TRBV7-2
abundance: NA

CDR3nt: TGTGCCAGTAGTATAGGACCCGGGACAGGGTTTCGCAACGAGCAGTACTTC
CDR3aa: CASSIGPGTGFRNEQYF
d_gene: TRBD1
j_gene: TRBJ2-7
v_gene: TRBV19
abundance: NA

CDR3nt: TGCGCCAGCAAGGAGGGAAACACCGGGGAGCTGTTTTTT
CDR3aa: CASKEGNTGELFF
d_gene: NA
j_gene: TRBJ2-2
v_gene: TRBV10-2
abundance: many

CDR3nt: TGCGCCAGCAGCATAAGGGACCGAAGGGAGACCCAGTACTTC
CDR3aa: CASSIRDRRETQYF
d_gene: NA
j_gene: TRBJ2-5
v_gene: TRBV5-1
abundance: NA

CDR3nt: TGTGCCTGGAGTGTACGACGGGACAGGCTCTATGGCTACACCTTC
CDR3aa: CAWSVRRDRLYGYTF
d_gene: TRBD1
j_gene: TRBJ1-2
v_gene: TRBV30
abundance: many

CDR3nt: TGTGCCATCTGCAAACTTGGACGTCTAAAGGAAGAGACCCAGTACTTC
CDR3aa: CAICKLGRLKEETQYF
d_gene: NA
j_gene: TRBJ2-5
v_gene: TRBV28
abundance: NA

CDR3nt: TGCAGTGCTAGTAGGCGGACTAAGGCGGAGACCCAGTACTTC
CDR3aa: CSASRRTKAETQYF
d_gene: NA
j_gene: TRBJ2-5
v_gene: TRBV20-1
abundance: many

CDR3nt: TGTGCCAGCAGTTACTCGATGGGGGGGGGCTACACCTTC
CDR3aa: CASSYSMGGGYTF
d_gene: NA
j_gene: TRBJ1-2
v_gene: TRBV6-5
abundance: NA

CDR3nt: TGCAGTGCTAAGCTCGCCAGCCGGAGTAGGGGCAATCAGCCCCAGCATTTT
CDR3aa: CSAKLASRSRGNQPQHF
d_gene: NA
j_gene: TRBJ1-5
v_gene: TRBV20-1
abundance: NA